Presented here are 26 T cell receptor beta chains from one specimen sequenced in a study of cytomegalovirus exposure and HLA in healthy donors. PCR used 60 Vbeta primers and 13 Jbeta primers. Clones were sequenced by immunoSEQ multiplex PCR, and TCRdb holds only the in-frame ones, with some missing. Of 50,000 to 55,000 clones listed, around 50% were seen once; the top ten hold approximately 12%. Sequencing used PBMCs. These receptors originate from a human donor in good health.

The rearrangement joins TRBV18 to TRBJ1-4; D remains ambiguous. Germline loops: CDR1 KGHSH, CDR2 LQKENI. The CDR3 spans 16 residues. Between the trimmed V and J ends, which lost 2 bases and 3 bases, there was a span of 13 bases. In nucleotides, the CDR3 is TGTGCCAGCTCACCAACTTCCGGGGAAGCTAATGAAAAACTGTTTTTT. Encoded protein: CASSPTSGEANEKLFF.

The chain uses TRBV9 and TRBJ1-5; TRBD1 matches at 10 bases. CDR3 length: 14 residues. V was clipped by 4 bases and J by 5 bases; unmatched bases: 3. From germline, CDR1 is SGDLS and CDR2 YYNGEE. For the CDR3, the DNA is TGTGCCAGCAGCAAAGACAGGGGGCATCAGCCCCAGCATTTT. It codes for CASSKDRGHQPQHF. Based on the CDR3 plus reference TRBV9 and TRBJ1-5, the full variable domain is DSGVTQTPKHLITATGQRVTLRCSPRSGDLSVYWYQQSLDQGLQFLIQYYNGEERAKGNILERFSAQQFPDLHSELNLSSLELGDSALYFCASSKDRGHQPQHFGDGTRLSIL.

V and J are TRBV5-8 and TRBJ2-1; 8 bases are a match to TRBD2. CDR3 length: 17 residues. V shed 3 bases, J shed 5 bases, and the junction held 13 bases outside the gene matches. In germline, CDR1 is SGHTS, CDR2 YDEGEE. CDR3 in DNA: TGTGCCAGCAGCTGGCAGGAAGCGGGGGTTCTCGACAATGAGCAGTTCTTC. Protein: CASSWQEAGVLDNEQFF. The variable domain in full, with the rest retrieved from reference TRBV5-8 and TRBJ2-1, is EAGVTQSPTHLIKTRGQQATLRCSPISGHTSVYWYQQALGLGLQFLLWYDEGEERNRGNFPPRFSGRQFPNYSSELNVNALELEDSALYLCASSWQEAGVLDNEQFFGPGTRLTVL.

The J gene is TRBJ2-5, the V gene TRBV5-1; 13 nucleotides line up with TRBD2. Germline trimming cut 0 bases from V and 9 bases from J; bases unmatched to any gene: 5. This CDR3 has 15 residues. In germline, CDR1 is SGHRS, CDR2 YFSETQ. The CDR3 is CASSLAAGLAGPQYF. The CDR3 region has the DNA TGCGCCAGCAGCTTGGCTGCGGGACTAGCGGGGCCCCAGTACTTC.

The chain links TRBV7-6 to TRBJ2-2, with D perhaps matching TRBD1 (5 bases). The V end lost 7 bases, the J end lost 5 bases, and 17 bases lay between the germline ends. The CDR3 runs to 15 residues. Germline CDR1 SGHVS, CDR2 FNYEAQ. CDR3 region: CASTLSGYITGELFF. The CDR3 nucleotides read TGTGCCAGCACCCTTTCAGGGTACATTACCGGGGAGCTGTTTTTT.

This clone was seen a single time. The chain couples TRBV9 to TRBJ2-2; 10 nucleotides match TRBD2. Germline CDR1 is SGDLS and CDR2 is YYNGEE. There are 17 residues in the CDR3. Trimming took 2 bases from V and 4 from J; bases not matched to a gene: 8. CDR3 in amino acids: CASSVTGAGGITGELFF. The DNA of the CDR3 is TGTGCCAGCAGCGTTACTGGAGCGGGGGGGATCACCGGGGAGCTGTTTTTT.

J is TRBJ2-5 and V is TRBV5-1; TRBD2 matches at 10 bases. The end of the DNA aligns better with TRBJ2-7, so the J call may be wrong. CDR1 and CDR2 (germline): SGHRS, YFSETQ. CDR3 size: 17 residues. The CDR3 here is CASSLMASGSTSYEQYF. CDR3 DNA sequence: TGCGCCAGCAGCTTGATGGCTAGCGGGAGTACCTCCTACGAGCAGTACTTC.

The V call is TRBV4-2, the J call TRBJ2-1; D might be TRBD2 (5 bases). The V end lost 3 bases, the J end lost 1 base, and 13 bases lay between the germline ends. Germline-derived CDR1 and CDR2 are LGHNA and YNFKEQ. The CDR3 length is 16 residues. CDR3 coding DNA: TGTGCCAGCAGCCAGGATCTAGCTACTTCCTACAATGAGCAGTTCTTC. Translation: CASSQDLATSYNEQFF.

The chain combines TRBV5-6 with TRBJ2-7; TRBD2 might be the D (6 bases). Germline CDR1 and CDR2: SGHDT and YYEEEE. V gave up 4 bases and J gave up 6 bases, with 17 bases separating them. There are 14 residues in the CDR3. The CDR3 bases are TGTGCCAGCAGCCGCCGGGACTCCCTGCCCGAGCAGTACTTC. It encodes CASSRRDSLPEQYF.

The V gene is TRBV12-5, the J gene TRBJ2-7; D gene unclear. The CDR3 contains 14 residues. Deletions cut 0 bases from V and 1 base from J, with 7 bases between. Germline values: CDR1 LGHNT, CDR2 FRNRAP. This CDR3 reads CASGLVTDSYEQYF. The CDR3 coding sequence is TGTGCTAGTGGTTTGGTGACTGATTCCTACGAGCAGTACTTC.

This chain connects TRBV7-2 to TRBJ1-1; weak D call: TRBD1 (6 bases). CDR1 and CDR2 from the germline V gene are SGHTA and FQGNSA. V lost 1 base and J 6 bases, leaving 18 bases between the germline ends. The CDR3 is 16 amino acids. CDR3 sequence: CASSLEALGGRAEAFF. CDR3 coding DNA: TGTGCCAGCAGCTTAGAGGCCCTCGGGGGGCGGGCTGAAGCTTTCTTT.

J is TRBJ1-1 and V is TRBV29-1; 9 bases are a match to TRBD1. With 5 bases clipped from V and 0 bases from J, the junction kept 7 bases outside the gene matches. The germline CDR1 and CDR2 sequences are SQVTM and ANQGSEA. The CDR3 extends over 15 amino acids. CDR3 amino acids: CSVKGQGRMNTEAFF. CDR3 coding DNA: TGCAGCGTTAAGGGACAGGGTCGAATGAACACTGAAGCTTTCTTT.

This chain uses TRBV29-1 with TRBJ1-6; D call uncertain. Between the trimmed V and J ends, which lost 8 bases and 0 bases, there was a span of 17 bases. Germline V lookup: CDR1 SQVTM, CDR2 ANQGSEA. The CDR3 runs 16 residues. CDR3 region: CSPSESPSSYNSPLHF. For the CDR3, the DNA is TGCAGCCCCTCCGAGTCCCCGAGCTCCTATAATTCACCCCTCCACTTT.

This sequence joins TRBV5-1 and TRBJ2-3, with 14 bases fitting TRBD2. Per the germline V gene, CDR1 is SGHRS and CDR2 is YFSETQ. Trimming removed 0 bases from V and 2 bases from J; junction bases left unmatched: 2. The CDR3 runs to 17 residues. CDR3 coding DNA: TGCGCCAGCAGCTTGGGGACTAGCGGGGGGCCCACAGATACGCAGTATTTT. This sequence encodes CASSLGTSGGPTDTQYF.

V and J are TRBV12-5 and TRBJ1-5; 7 positions agree with TRBD1. V was pared by 3 bases and J by 7 bases, with 6 bases of the junction left unmatched. This CDR3 is built from 14 residues. The germline V gene encodes CDR1 LGHNT and CDR2 FRNRAP. The DNA of the CDR3 is TGTGCTAGTGGTTTATCAGGGGGAGCACAGCCCCAGCATTTT. Translation: CASGLSGGAQPQHF.

The rearrangement uses TRBV5-1 and TRBJ1-1; 9 bases are shared with TRBD1. The germline V gene encodes CDR1 SGHRS and CDR2 YFSETQ. V trimming: 4 bases; J trimming: 4 bases; junction bases outside the gene matches: 5. This CDR3 contains 14 residues. CDR3 DNA sequence: TGCGCCAGCAGCGTGGGACAGGGCGCCACTGAAGCTTTCTTT. Protein: CASSVGQGATEAFF.

In this sample, this clone turned up a few times. This chain links TRBV18 with TRBJ2-7; weak D call: TRBD1 (6 bases). Germline-derived CDR1 and CDR2 are KGHSH and LQKENI. CDR3 length: 12 residues. V gave up 6 bases and J gave up 3 bases, with 9 bases separating them. The DNA of the CDR3 is TGTGCCAGCTCCGGGACACTCTACGAGCAGTACTTC. Protein sequence: CASSGTLYEQYF.

The chain carries TRBV4-2 and TRBJ2-6; maybe TRBD2 (5 bases). The CDR3 is 17 amino acids. CDR1 and CDR2 from the germline V gene are LGHNA and YNFKEQ. With 6 bases removed from V and 1 base from J, the gap between germline ends came to 16 bases. CDR3 amino acids: CASSQASLRSGANVLTF. For the CDR3, the DNA is TGTGCCAGCAGTCAGGCTAGCCTCAGGTCTGGGGCCAACGTCCTGACTTTC.

The rearrangement uses TRBV2 and TRBJ1-2, with D unclear. From germline, CDR1 is SNHLY and CDR2 FYNNEI. The CDR3 is 13 amino acids. V gave up 4 bases and J gave up 1 base, with 7 bases separating them. The CDR3 protein is CASSVRGNYGYTF. CDR3 nucleotides: TGTGCCAGCAGTGTTCGGGGTAACTATGGCTACACCTTC.

The rearrangement links TRBV30 to TRBJ2-7; a possible D gene is TRBD1 (5 bases). V lost 1 base and J lost 2, with 12 bases in between. The CDR3 consists of 14 residues. CDR1 and CDR2 from the germline V gene are GTSNPN and SVGIG (reference sequence). The CDR3 protein is CAWSEDSQAYEQYF. The CDR3 nucleotides are TGTGCCTGGAGTGAAGACAGTCAGGCCTACGAGCAGTACTTC.

This clone was seen only a few times. The gene calls are TRBV28 and TRBJ1-4, with D possibly matching TRBD1 (6 bases). V was shortened by 6 bases and J by 0 bases, with 11 bases between the two germline ends. The CDR3 sequence is 15 residues long. Germline assignment: CDR1 MDHEN and CDR2 SYDVKM. CDR3 in DNA: TGTGCCAGCAGGACAGGAGCTGCAACTAATGAAAAACTGTTTTTT. Translated: CASRTGAATNEKLFF.

This clone appeared a few times. The rearrangement uses TRBV29-1 and TRBJ2-1, with a possible D match to TRBD2 (5 bases). The CDR3 has 15 residues. The V and J ends lost 6 bases and 0 bases respectively, with 15 bases between them. Germline V gene lookup returns CDR1 SQVTM and CDR2 ANQGSEA. The CDR3 loop is CSVTLGRASYNEQFF. Written as DNA, the CDR3 is TGCAGCGTAACCCTTGGGCGGGCCTCCTACAATGAGCAGTTCTTC.

This sequence joins TRBV9 and TRBJ2-5; 10 positions agree with TRBD2. The end of the DNA is better explained by TRBJ2-7, so the J call may be wrong. Germline V lookup: CDR1 SGDLS, CDR2 YYNGEE. CDR3 length: 16 amino acids. The CDR3 region is CASSAAPGLASREQYF. CDR3 sequence (DNA): TGTGCCAGCAGCGCAGCACCGGGACTAGCGAGCCGCGAGCAGTACTTC.

The rearrangement uses TRBV7-2 and TRBJ1-5; D is ambiguous. The ends were cut back, 5 bases at V and 5 bases at J, with 10 bases in the middle. The CDR3 has 13 residues. CDR1 and CDR2 (germline): SGHTA, FQGNSA. DNA for the CDR3: TGTGCCAGCAGCATCGGGATGGATCAGCCCCAGCATTTT. This codes for CASSIGMDQPQHF.

This chain joins TRBV19 and TRBJ2-7; perhaps TRBD1 as D (5 bases). The CDR3 covers 14 residues. Trimming removed 2 bases at V and 3 bases at J, with 11 bases between. Germline V lookup: CDR1 LNHDA, CDR2 SQIVND (reference sequence). CDR3 region: CASSISQGFYEQYF. The CDR3 DNA is TGTGCCAGTAGTATATCCCAGGGTTTCTACGAGCAGTACTTC.

This clone was observed a handful of times. This sequence joins TRBV4-2 and TRBJ1-5; TRBD1 matches at 8 bases. This CDR3 spans 16 amino acids. Trimming at V came to 2 bases and at J to 2 bases, leaving 5 bases not matched to a gene. Germline CDR1 reads LGHNA; CDR2 reads YNFKEQ. In DNA form, the CDR3 reads TGTGCCAGCAGCCAACTACAGGGGGGGGGCAATCAGCCCCAGCATTTT. It yields the protein CASSQLQGGGNQPQHF.